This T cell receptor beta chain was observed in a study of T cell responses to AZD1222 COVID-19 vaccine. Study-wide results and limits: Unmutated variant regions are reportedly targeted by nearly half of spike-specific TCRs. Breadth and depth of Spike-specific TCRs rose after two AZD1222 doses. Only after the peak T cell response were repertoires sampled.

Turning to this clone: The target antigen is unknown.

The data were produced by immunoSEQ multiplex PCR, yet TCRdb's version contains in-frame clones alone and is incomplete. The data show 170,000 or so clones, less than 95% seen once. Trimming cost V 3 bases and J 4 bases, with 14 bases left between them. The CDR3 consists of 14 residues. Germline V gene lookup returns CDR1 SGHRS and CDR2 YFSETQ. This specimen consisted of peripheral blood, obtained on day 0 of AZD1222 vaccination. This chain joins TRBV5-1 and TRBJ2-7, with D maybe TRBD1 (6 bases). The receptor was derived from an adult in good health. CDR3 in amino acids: CASSWGTKTYEQYF. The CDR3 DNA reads TGCGCCAGCAGCTGGGGGACAAAGACATACGAGCAGTACTTC.